Listed below are T cell receptor beta chains from one sample, sequenced in a study of T cell responses to AZD1222 COVID-19 vaccine. TCRdb's table, derived via immunoSEQ multiplex PCR, lists solely in-frame clones and lacks some. The table records approximately 140,000 clones, over 75% of them present only once. Sequences were derived from peripheral blood, sampled 28 days after the second AZD1222 dose. These receptors came from an adult who received the AZD1222 COVID-19 vaccine. The conserved cysteine and the conserved F or W are not part of the CDR3 here.

J gene | V gene | CDR3 protein
TRBJ2-5 | TRBV30 | AWSRGSGETQY
TRBJ2-5 | TRBV19 | ASSTGNQETQY
TRBJ2-1 | TRBV5-8 | ASSLQGYSYNEQF
TRBJ1-1 | TRBV12-5 | ASGSLQGYTEAF
TRBJ1-1 | TRBV12-3/TRBV12-4 | ASSFAGSEAF
TRBJ1-2 | TRBV7-8 | ASSTDWDYGYT
TRBJ1-5 | TRBV2 | ASSEQGGNQPQH
TRBJ2-3 | TRBV29-1 | SVVQLAGLTDTQY
TRBJ1-2 | TRBV14 | ASSQDYGRRGYT
TRBJ2-7 | TRBV7-9 | ASSWGQGSVSYEQY
TRBJ2-1 | TRBV12-3/TRBV12-4 | ASSLVEQF
TRBJ1-6 | TRBV5-1 | ASSLDGGGNSPLH
TRBJ1-1 | TRBV19 | ATVAGTEAF
TRBJ1-2 | TRBV15 | ATSRESGNGYT
TRBJ2-7 | TRBV5-4 | ASSPRGDTYEQY
TRBJ2-7 | TRBV2 | ASIQGLAGGLSYEQY
TRBJ1-1 | TRBV6-5 | ASIPLASAVTEAF
TRBJ2-7 | TRBV7-6 | ASSASSGSSYEQY
TRBJ2-5 | TRBV24-1 | ATSDLAGTGETQY
TRBJ1-5 | TRBV19 | ASSIAGRGILSNQPQH
TRBJ2-7 | TRBV5-4 | ASSLQGAAGEQY
TRBJ2-1 | TRBV2 | ASSEGGRGRTHNEQF
TRBJ2-2 | TRBV7-7 | ASSLAGTATGELF
TRBJ2-2 | TRBV19 | ASSIGGQTGELF
TRBJ2-3 | TRBV5-1 | ASRTRSDTQY
TRBJ2-5 | TRBV6-5 | ASNPAGARETQY